Sequencing of this T cell receptor beta chain was carried out in a study of identifying expanded T cells in peripheral blood. General study results and limits: Clone count variance between roughly 2-week samples rose with total template count. Technical replicates showed roughly 1.2 changed clones; two weeks roughly 15; four weeks 19.

Notes on this clone: What it binds is unknown.

The CDR3 is made up of 17 amino acids. Unmatched junction bases numbered 10, after V lost 4 bases and J lost 1 base. Germline V CDR1 and CDR2: SGHAT, FQNNGV. Repertoires were generated with immunoSEQ multiplex PCR, while TCRdb's copy carries only in-frame clones and drops some. The data contain under 150,000 clones, 80% to 90% of them singletons. This chain links TRBV11-2 with TRBJ1-2, with 9 bases matching TRBD1. This receptor was taken from a person between 18 and 69 years old in good health. The sequenced sample was blood. The CDR3 loop reads CASSSTGTGIYNYGYTF. DNA for the CDR3: TGTGCCAGCAGCTCAACCGGGACAGGGATCTATAACTATGGCTACACCTTC.